This T cell receptor (beta chain) appears in the sequencing data of a study of lymphopenia after photon versus proton radiotherapy. This CDR3 comprises 15 residues. V dropped 3 bases and J dropped 5 bases, with 13 bases sitting between them. Germline CDR1 LGHNA, CDR2 YNFKEQ. On this clone itself: What it recognizes is unknown.

Overall study results and limits: Photon-treated patients lost naive T cells and TCR diversity; proton-treated stayed stable.

Measured with immunoSEQ multiplex PCR; TCRdb has only the in-frame clones, and not every one. The sample contains around 64,000 clones, 85% to 95% of which appear only once. Source: peripheral blood, taken from a patient treated with photon-based radiotherapy. The chain combines TRBV4-2 with TRBJ1-4; D may be TRBD1 (5 bases). The clonotype comes from a woman aged 35 to 49 with cholangiocarcinoma. CDR3 region: CASSQETAQNEKLFF. The CDR3 region has the DNA TGTGCCAGCAGCCAGGAGACAGCTCAGAATGAAAAACTGTTTTTT.